This TCR beta chain was identified during a study of blood T cell repertoires in COVID-19. Overall study: Samples of COVID-19 (acute and convalescent) were obtained from the United States, Italy and Spain. T cells, B-cell-depleted T cells, or PBMCs provided the cDNA or gDNA that served as material.

TCRdb's table, derived via immunoSEQ multiplex PCR, lists solely in-frame clones and lacks some. The table shows about 290,000 clones, with around four fifths occurring only once. Per the germline V gene, CDR1 is MGHRA and CDR2 is YSYEKL. Trimming stripped 2 bases from V and 2 bases from J, with 10 bases between. The CDR3 extends over 15 amino acids. Sequencing used peripheral blood. The sequence came from a woman in her forties or fifties with active or convalescent COVID-19. The V call is TRBV4-1, the J call TRBJ2-1; the D is unclear. CDR3 DNA sequence: TGCGCCAGCAGCCAATTGGTCGGTACCTACAATGAGCAGTTCTTC. Translated: CASSQLVGTYNEQFF.